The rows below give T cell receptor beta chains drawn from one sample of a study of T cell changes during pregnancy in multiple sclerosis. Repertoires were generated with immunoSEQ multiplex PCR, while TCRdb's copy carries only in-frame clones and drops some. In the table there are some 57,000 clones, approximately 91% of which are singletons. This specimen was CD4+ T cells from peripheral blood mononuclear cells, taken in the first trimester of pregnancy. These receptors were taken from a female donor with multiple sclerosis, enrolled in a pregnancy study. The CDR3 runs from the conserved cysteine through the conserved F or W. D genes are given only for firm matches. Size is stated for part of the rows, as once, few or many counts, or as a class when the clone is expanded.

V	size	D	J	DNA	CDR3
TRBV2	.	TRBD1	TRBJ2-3	TGTGCCAGCCTGGTGGGGGACAGCATTACAGATACGCAGTATTTT	CASLVGDSITDTQYF
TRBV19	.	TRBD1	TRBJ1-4	TGTGCCAGTAGTATGACAGGGGGCCGAAAACTGTTTTTT	CASSMTGGRKLFF
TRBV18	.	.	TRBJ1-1	TGTGCCAGCTCACCACAGGGGATCTACACTGAAGCTTTCTTT	CASSPQGIYTEAFF
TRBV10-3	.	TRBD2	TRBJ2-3	TGTGCCATCACACTAGCGGGCACAGATACGCAGTATTTT	CAITLAGTDTQYF
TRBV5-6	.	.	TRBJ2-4	TGTGCCAGCAGCTCCCCACAGGGAAAGGAAAACATTCAGTACTTC	CASSSPQGKENIQYF
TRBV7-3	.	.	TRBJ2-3	TGTGCCAGCAGCTTAAGGGGGACAGCGGGAGATACGCAGTATTTT	CASSLRGTAGDTQYF
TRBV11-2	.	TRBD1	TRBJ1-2	TGTGCCAGCAGATCCGACAGGGGTAACTATGGCTACACCTTC	CASRSDRGNYGYTF
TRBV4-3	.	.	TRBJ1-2	TGCGCCAGCAGCCAAGATCCACAGGGATCCCTCTCTGGCTATGGCTACACCTTC	CASSQDPQGSLSGYGYTF
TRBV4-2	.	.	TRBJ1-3	TGTGCCAGCAGCCAAGATCGTCCAGGGCTTGGAAACACCATATATTTT	CASSQDRPGLGNTIYF
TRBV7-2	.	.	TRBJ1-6	TGTGCCAGCAGCTGGAGGGCCAGGGTGGAAAATTCACCCCTCCACTTT	CASSWRARVENSPLHF
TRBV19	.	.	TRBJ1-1	TGTGCCAGTAGTATAGATGACAGAGAAGCTTTCTTT	CASSIDDREAFF
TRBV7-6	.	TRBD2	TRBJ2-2	TGTGCCAGCAGCTTAGGAGCTAGCGGGGGGGCCGCGAACACCGGGGAGCTGTTTTTT	CASSLGASGGAANTGELFF
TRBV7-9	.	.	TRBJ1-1	TGTGCCAGCAGCCCCCTTTCCCGGGCTGAAGCTTTCTTT	CASSPLSRAEAFF
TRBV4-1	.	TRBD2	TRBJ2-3	TGCGCCAGCAGCCAAGGCTATTTCCTACTAGCGGGCAGCACAGATACGCAGTATTTT	CASSQGYFLLAGSTDTQYF
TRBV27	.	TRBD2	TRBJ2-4	TGTGCCAGCAGTTTGGGAGGGGTAGCCAAAAACATTCAGTACTTC	CASSLGGVAKNIQYF
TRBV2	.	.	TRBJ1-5	TGTGCCAGCGCAGTAGGAGGGGATTATAGCAATCAGCCCCAGCATTTT	CASAVGGDYSNQPQHF
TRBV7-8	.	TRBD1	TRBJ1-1	TGTGCCAGCAGCCCAGGACAGGGAAATACTGAAGCTTTCTTT	CASSPGQGNTEAFF
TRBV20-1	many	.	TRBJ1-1	TGCAGTGCGGAGGGGAACACTGAAGCTTTCTTT	CSAEGNTEAFF
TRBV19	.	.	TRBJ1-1	TGTGCCAGTAGGAATCTTATGACAGTGGATAATGAAGCTTTCTTT	CASRNLMTVDNEAFF
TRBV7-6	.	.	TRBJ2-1	TGTGCCAGCAGACGCGTTGGGGGGAGCTCCTACAATGAGCAGTTCTTC	CASRRVGGSSYNEQFF
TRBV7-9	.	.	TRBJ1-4	TGTGCCAGCAGCTTAGCGCAACAGTTTAATGAAAAACTGTTTTTT	CASSLAQQFNEKLFF
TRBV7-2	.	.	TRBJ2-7	TGTGCCAGCAGCTTAACATACGAGCAGTACTTC	CASSLTYEQYF
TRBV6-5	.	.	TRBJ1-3	TGTGCCAGCAGTTACCTTGGGACAAATGGAAACACCATATATTTT	CASSYLGTNGNTIYF
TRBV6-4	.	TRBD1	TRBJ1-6	TGTGCCAGCAGTGACTCTCCCTTGCCGGACAGGAGATTACTGCATTCACCCCTCCACTTT	CASSDSPLPDRRLLHSPLHF
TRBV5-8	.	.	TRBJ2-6	TGTGCCAGCAGCTTGCCCAACTCTGGGGCCAACGTCCTGACTTTC	CASSLPNSGANVLTF
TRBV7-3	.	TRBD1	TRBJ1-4	TGTGCCAGCAGCTCCGGACAGGGAGTTAATGAAAAACTGTTTTTT	CASSSGQGVNEKLFF
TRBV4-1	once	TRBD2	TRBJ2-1	TGCGCCAGCAGCCAAGATTCACCTACTAGCGGGGCCTACAATGAGCAGTTCTTC	CASSQDSPTSGAYNEQFF
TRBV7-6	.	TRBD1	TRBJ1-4	TGTGCCAGCAGCTTAATGGGGGACAGGGGGCGTGAAAAACTGTTTTTT	CASSLMGDRGREKLFF
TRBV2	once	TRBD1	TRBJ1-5	TGTGCCAGCAGAGCCAGTCCAGGGGGAACGGATCAGCCCCAGCATTTT	CASRASPGGTDQPQHF
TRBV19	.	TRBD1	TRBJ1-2	TGTGCCAGTGGGGACAGGGGGCTTGGCTACACCTTC	CASGDRGLGYTF
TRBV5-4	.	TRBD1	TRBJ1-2	TGTGCCAGCAGCCTTCAACTAACAGGGGACTATGGCTACACCTTC	CASSLQLTGDYGYTF
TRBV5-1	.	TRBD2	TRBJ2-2	TGCGCCAGCAGCTTCGGCGCGGGGGTCCTCACCGGGGAGCTGTTTTTT	CASSFGAGVLTGELFF
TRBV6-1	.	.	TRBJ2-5	TGTGCCAGCAGTGAAGGCCCCCTTGGCCGAGAGACCCAGTACTTC	CASSEGPLGRETQYF
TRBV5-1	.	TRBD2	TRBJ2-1	TGCGCCAGCAGCTTACGGACTAGCAGGAATGAGCAGTTCTTC	CASSLRTSRNEQFF
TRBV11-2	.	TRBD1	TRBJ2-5	TGTGCCAGCAGCCAGGGGGCGGGAGAGACCCAGTACTTC	CASSQGAGETQYF
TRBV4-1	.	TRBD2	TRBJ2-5	TGCGCCAGCAGCCAAGATCTTACTAGCGGCTGGGAGACCCAGTACTTC	CASSQDLTSGWETQYF
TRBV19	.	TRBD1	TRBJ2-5	TGTGCCAGTATGGGACAGGGACAAGAGACCCAGTACTTC	CASMGQGQETQYF
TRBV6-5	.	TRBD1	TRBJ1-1	TGTGCCAGCAGTCCAAGGGGGCCAGTTGAAGCTTTCTTT	CASSPRGPVEAFF
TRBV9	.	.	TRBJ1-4	TGTGCCAGCAGCGATGGGGGGACAACTAATGAAAAACTGTTTTTT	CASSDGGTTNEKLFF
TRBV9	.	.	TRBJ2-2	TGTGCCAGCAGCGTGGGGGCTAACACCGGGGAGCTGTTTTTT	CASSVGANTGELFF
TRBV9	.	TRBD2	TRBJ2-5	TGTGCCAGCAGCGTAGAAGCGGGGGGGATACTGGAGACCCAGTACTTC	CASSVEAGGILETQYF
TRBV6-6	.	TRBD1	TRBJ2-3	TGTGCCAGCAGTCCCCGGACAGGTACAGATACGCAGTATTTT	CASSPRTGTDTQYF
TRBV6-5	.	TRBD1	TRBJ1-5	TGTGCCAGCACCAGGACAGGGGGTAGCAATCAGCCCCAGCATTTT	CASTRTGGSNQPQHF
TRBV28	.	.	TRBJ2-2	TGTGCCAGCAGTCCGTCCCGGGACTGGAACACCGGGGAGCTGTTTTTT	CASSPSRDWNTGELFF
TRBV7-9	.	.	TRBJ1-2	TGTGCCAGCAGCTTAGAGGGCTTACTAGGCTATGGCTACACCTTC	CASSLEGLLGYGYTF
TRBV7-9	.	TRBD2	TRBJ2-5	TGTGCCAGCAGCTCCACTAGCGGGGGATATCAAGAGACCCAGTACTTC	CASSSTSGGYQETQYF
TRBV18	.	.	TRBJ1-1	TGTGCCAGCTCACCCCGCGCTTACGGGACTGAAGCTTTCTTT	CASSPRAYGTEAFF
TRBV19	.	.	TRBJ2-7	TGTGCCTGCGACAGGTTCTACGAGCAGTACTTC	CACDRFYEQYF
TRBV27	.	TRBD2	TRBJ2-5	TGTGCCAGCAGTCGTTCGGGGACTAGCGGGGGGGCATTGGAGACCCAGTACTTC	CASSRSGTSGGALETQYF
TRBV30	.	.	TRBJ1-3	TGTGCCTGGAGTGTAAGGGGGTTTTCCGTGGGAGGAAACACCATATATTTT	CAWSVRGFSVGGNTIYF
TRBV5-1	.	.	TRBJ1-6	TGCGCCAGCAACGCAGGGGAGAATAATTCACCCCTCCACTTT	CASNAGENNSPLHF
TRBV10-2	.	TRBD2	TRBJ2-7	TGCGCCAGCCGGGGGTTGAGCGGGGGCGCTCCCTCCTACGAGCAGTACTTC	CASRGLSGGAPSYEQYF
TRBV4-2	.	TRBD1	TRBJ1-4	TGTGCCAGCAGCCAAGATGTGTCAGGGGGCGTCAAGGGTAATGAAAAACTGTTTTTT	CASSQDVSGGVKGNEKLFF
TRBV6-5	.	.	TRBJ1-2	TGTGCCAGCAGCCCCGGACAGTTCTATGGCTACACCTTC	CASSPGQFYGYTF
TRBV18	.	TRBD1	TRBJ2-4	TGTGCCAGCTCACCACCCGGACAGGGAGGTGAAAACATTCAGTACTTC	CASSPPGQGGENIQYF
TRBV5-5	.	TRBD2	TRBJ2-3	TGTGCCAGCAGCTCGGGACTATACACAGATACGCAGTATTTT	CASSSGLYTDTQYF
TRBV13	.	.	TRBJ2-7	TGTGCCAGCAGCTTAGGCGGGGGACAGACTCACGAGCAGTACTTC	CASSLGGGQTHEQYF